This T cell receptor beta chain was profiled in a study of T-cell reconstitution after alpha-beta-depleted transplantation in children. A library of TCRbeta sequences, prepared with unique molecular identifiers, was generated. Via MiXCR, TCRdb re-called the PCR reads, giving one row per CDR3 protein. The sample has under 250,000 distinct CDR3 sequences, 20% to 30% seen once; the top ten hold under 5.5%. As for this clonotype: Its target is not known.

The CDR3 contains 17 residues. V dropped 1 base and J dropped 3 bases, with 19 bases sitting between them. In germline, CDR1 is LGHNA, CDR2 YSLEER. Study results and limitations: Among T cells one year after transplant, newly produced cells accounted for most counts and diversity. High day-60 TCRbeta diversity in some patients came from surviving recipient T cells and thymic progenitors.

Sequences were derived from PBMCs, mostly from graft donor cells, sampled 360 days after TCRalphabeta/CD19-depleted stem cell transplant. The clonotype originates from a female patient between 2 and 15 years old who had a stem cell transplant for congenital amegakaryocytic thrombocytopenia, so the T cells may come from the graft donor. J is TRBJ2-7 and V is TRBV4-3, with D unresolved. CDR3 region: CASSQGARLSGDYEQYF. CDR3 in DNA: TGCGCCAGCAGCCAAGGAGCCCGGTTAAGTGGGGACTACGAGCAGTACTTC.